This entry features one TCR beta chain sequence. What it recognizes is unknown. PCR amplification relied on 60 Vbeta primers (plus 13 Jbeta primers). Study processing details: Later analysis identified some 88 million unique TCR beta chains, roughly 11 million shared. Sequencing was performed with immunoSEQ multiplex PCR; in TCRdb, only in-frame clones are kept and a portion is missing. The DNA gave D and trimming, while V, J and clone size come from that table. This sample has 250,000 to 350,000 clones, with 80% found just once. This entry is derived from a study of cytomegalovirus exposure and HLA in healthy donors. Study-wide points: In a later analysis, V- and J-gene trimming of beta chains associated with a DCLRE1C missense variant, replicated independently. Available immune exposure information was restricted to CMV serostatus only.

V gave up 3 bases and J gave up 3 bases; unmatched junction bases: 0. The CDR3 contains 13 residues. Per the germline V gene, CDR1 is MDHEN and CDR2 is SYDVKM. The receptor comes from a girl aged 2 to 10 in good health and CMV-seronegative. What was sequenced was PBMCs. The chain is built from TRBV28 and TRBJ2-3; TRBD1 matches at 7 bases. The CDR3 DNA reads as TGTGCCAGCAGTTTCAGGGGGACAGATACGCAGTATTTT. Residues: CASSFRGTDTQYF.